This TCR beta chain was observed in a study of shared clonotypes between healthy human individuals. Assay execution took place at the deep level. Measured with immunoSEQ multiplex PCR; TCRdb has only the in-frame clones, and not every one. The table includes about 2.5 million clones, 85% to 95% detected once. Caucasian adults living in Nashville, Tennessee, provided all samples. Of note for this clone: Its target is not known.

Study-level points and caveats: Naive subsets usually exceeded memory subsets in estimated richness. A small donor pool kept down the genetic and exposure-history diversity that was represented.

CDR1 is SGHTS, CDR2 YDEGEE, per germline. Trimming pared 3 bases from V and 4 bases from J, leaving 19 bases between. The CDR3 has 17 amino acids. Input material: naive CD4+ T cells from PBMCs. As to subset: CD45RA+ positively selected. The V and J genes are TRBV5-8 and TRBJ2-2; a possible D gene is TRBD1 (5 bases). The sequence was collected from a man aged 18 to 30 in good health. Some clones in this sample may be carry-over from other donors' samples. The CDR3 DNA follows: TGTGCCAGCAGCTACGGACATCGTTTTGGAGTCACCGGGGAGCTGTTTTTT. Encoded protein: CASSYGHRFGVTGELFF.